The 22 T cell receptor beta chains listed next were all sequenced from one sample in a study of OX40 agonist ivuxolimab in advanced cancers. Data came from immunoSEQ multiplex PCR; TCRdb stores just in-frame clones and leaves some out. This sample has about 33,000 clones, with roughly 84% found just once. The specimen comprised CD4+ or CD8+ T cells sorted from blood, sampled in a trial of the OX40 agonist ivuxolimab. All receptors come from an adult with an advanced solid tumor such as melanoma, head and neck, liver or kidney cancer.

The chain links TRBV18 to TRBJ1-1, with 8 bases lining up with TRBD1. J gave up 4 bases and V 5 bases, and 3 bases lay outside the gene matches. The CDR3 is made up of 13 amino acids. Germline V lookup: CDR1 KGHSH, CDR2 LQKENI. The CDR3 loop is CASSTGGLTEAFF. CDR3 in DNA: TGTGCCAGCTCAACAGGGGGACTCACTGAAGCTTTCTTT.

This clone was seen repeatedly, ten times or more. The V gene is TRBV19, the J gene TRBJ1-5; D call uncertain. The germline gives CDR1 LNHDA, CDR2 SQIVND (reference sequence). V lost 3 bases and J lost 0, with 9 bases in between. The CDR3 length is 15 residues. CDR3 in DNA: TGTGCCAGTAGTATTACCCCTTATAGCAATCAGCCCCAGCATTTT. Its protein product is CASSITPYSNQPQHF.

V gene TRBV27 combines with J gene TRBJ2-1; maybe TRBD2 (7 bases). Looked up from germline, CDR1 is MNHEY and CDR2 is SMNVEV (reference sequence). The CDR3 totals 15 residues. With 2 bases removed from V and 7 bases from J, the gap between germline ends came to 15 bases. Here the CDR3 reads CASSLGGALTNEQFF. The CDR3 DNA is TGTGCCAGCAGTTTAGGGGGGGCCCTTACGAATGAGCAGTTCTTC.

The chain couples TRBV6-5 to TRBJ2-2, with D maybe TRBD2 (5 bases). Per germline, CDR1 MNHEY and CDR2 SVGAGI. With 5 bases removed from V and 6 bases from J, the gap between germline ends came to 16 bases. The CDR3 sequence is 15 residues long. CDR3 residues: CASSRWGEVSGELFF. CDR3 in DNA: TGTGCCAGCAGTAGGTGGGGAGAGGTCTCCGGGGAGCTGTTTTTT.

The chain joins TRBV11-2 to TRBJ1-4; D possibly corresponds to TRBD1 (6 bases). The germline V gene has CDR1 SGHAT and CDR2 FQNNGV. CDR3 length equals 15 residues. Trimming left V 1 base short and J 2 bases short, with 8 bases between. CDR3 sequence: CASSLVGGTNEKLFF. DNA for the CDR3: TGTGCCAGCAGCTTAGTCGGGGGCACTAATGAAAAACTGTTTTTT.

J is TRBJ1-2 and V is TRBV29-1; the D is unclear. The CDR3 extends over 14 amino acids. The ends were cut back, 3 bases at V and 5 bases at J, with 16 bases in the middle. The germline CDR1 and CDR2 sequences are SQVTM and ANQGSEA. The CDR3 coding sequence is TGCAGCGTTGACATCTCTTCCTCACCTTATGGCTACACCTTC. Its translation: CSVDISSSPYGYTF. Filled out from reference TRBV29-1 and TRBJ1-2, the complete variable domain reads SAVISQKPSRDICQRGTSLTIQCQVDSQVTMMFWYRQQPGQSLTLIATANQGSEATYESGFVIDKFPISRPNLTFSTLTVSNMSPEDSSIYLCSVDISSSPYGYTFGSGTRLTVV.

This chain joins TRBV4-2 and TRBJ2-3, with 7 bases identical to TRBD1. V lost 0 bases and J lost 4; bases outside the gene matches: 7. The germline V gene encodes CDR1 LGHNA and CDR2 YNFKEQ. This CDR3 spans 16 amino acids. CDR3 sequence reads: CASSQETGFLPDTQYF. CDR3 bases: TGTGCCAGCAGCCAAGAGACAGGGTTCTTGCCAGATACGCAGTATTTT.

As regards this clone: At one end the junction does not follow the germline gene, possibly because of a read error. V and J are TRBV7-9 and TRBJ2-1; 11 bases are a match to TRBD2. CDR1 and CDR2 (germline): SEHNR, FQNEAQ (reference sequence). The CDR3 is made up of 16 amino acids. The CDR3 DNA is TGCGCCAGCAGCCAAGATCCTAGCGGGGGGAACAATGAGCAGTTCTTC. Translated, it gives CASSQDPSGGNNEQFF.

This chain joins TRBV14 and TRBJ2-1, with D perhaps TRBD2 (5 bases). V was pared by 1 base and J by 8 bases, with 18 bases between. CDR3 length: 16 residues. In germline, CDR1 is SGHDN, CDR2 FVKESK. DNA for the CDR3: TGTGCCAGCAGCCAAGGGCCGTGGCTAGCTGGGGATGAGCAGTTCTTC. Protein: CASSQGPWLAGDEQFF.

The chain has TRBV13 and TRBJ1-2; 7 bases fit TRBD1. V lost 4 bases and J lost 2; bases outside the gene matches: 4. Germline V gene lookup returns CDR1 PRHDT and CDR2 FYEKMQ (reference sequence). The CDR3 spans 14 residues. This chain's CDR3 is CASSYGQANYGYTF. CDR3 DNA sequence: TGTGCCAGCAGCTACGGACAGGCCAACTATGGCTACACCTTC.

The rearrangement joins TRBV27 to TRBJ2-7, with 9 bases that match TRBD1. Germline CDR1 MNHEY, CDR2 SMNVEV (reference sequence). CDR3 length: 14 amino acids. V lost 3 bases and J lost 1; bases outside the gene matches: 1. Written as DNA, the CDR3 is TGTGCCAGCAGTTTCGACAGGGGGTCCTACGAGCAGTACTTC. This encodes CASSFDRGSYEQYF.

The chain joins TRBV7-6 to TRBJ2-1; tentative D call: TRBD2 (5 bases). V dropped 4 bases and J dropped 2 bases, with 6 bases sitting between them. Germline CDR1 reads SGHVS; CDR2 reads FNYEAQ. The CDR3 runs to 13 residues. This CDR3 is CASSSGTYNEQFF. Here the CDR3 DNA reads TGTGCCAGCAGCTCCGGGACCTACAATGAGCAGTTCTTC.

This clone was found a few times. V is TRBV2 and J is TRBJ2-1; the D gene could be TRBD1 or TRBD2 (6 bases each). The CDR3 runs to 14 residues. V lost 6 bases to trimming and J lost 6 bases, with 15 bases between them. Per the germline V gene, CDR1 is SNHLY and CDR2 is FYNNEI. The CDR3 DNA reads TGTGCCAGCAGGAAGGGGGGTCCTATCAATGAGCAGTTCTTC. Translating it yields CASRKGGPINEQFF.

Worth noting for this clone: At one end, the junction sequence differs from germline, possibly due to a read error. The genes are TRBV7-9 and TRBJ1-4; 11 nucleotides agree with TRBD1. Looked up from germline, CDR1 is SEHNR and CDR2 is FQNEAQ (reference sequence). This CDR3 spans 15 amino acids. CDR3 in DNA: TGTGCCAGCAGCCGAATCTTAGGACAGGGGGCGCGCAAAATTTTT. It encodes CASSRILGQGARKIF.

The chain's CDR3 is CASSLAWDTEAFF. Written as DNA, the CDR3 is TGTGCCAGCAGTCTCGCATGGGACACTGAAGCTTTCTTT. The chain uses TRBV28 and TRBJ1-1; D is unresolved. The germline gives CDR1 MDHEN, CDR2 SYDVKM. V gave up 5 bases and J gave up 3 bases, with 10 bases separating them. The CDR3 covers 13 residues.

The chain is built from TRBV19 and TRBJ2-7; D perhaps matches TRBD1 (5 bases). The CDR3 extends over 13 amino acids. V was pared by 6 bases and J by 2 bases, with 11 bases between. Germline V gene lookup returns CDR1 LNHDA and CDR2 SQIVND (reference sequence). The CDR3 sequence is CASSPTATYEQYF. CDR3 nucleotide sequence: TGTGCCAGTAGCCCGACAGCTACCTACGAGCAGTACTTC.

The chain combines TRBV5-5 with TRBJ1-1; possible D gene TRBD1, 6 bases. V was trimmed by 0 bases and J by 0 bases, leaving 6 bases between them. Germline-derived CDR1 and CDR2 are SGHKS and YYEKEE (reference sequence). This CDR3 spans 14 amino acids. The CDR3 loop reads CASSLGGLNTEAFF. CDR3 bases: TGTGCCAGCAGCTTGGGGGGGCTGAACACTGAAGCTTTCTTT.

This chain joins TRBV13 and TRBJ2-1; 10 nucleotides agree with TRBD2. Germline CDR1 reads PRHDT; CDR2 reads FYEKMQ (reference sequence). The CDR3 covers 15 residues. J gave up 5 bases and V 7 bases, and 8 bases lay outside the gene matches. The CDR3: CASKREGLLDNEQFF. In DNA, the CDR3 is TGTGCCAGCAAGCGGGAGGGCCTTTTGGACAATGAGCAGTTCTTC. The full variable domain, its missing parts supplied by reference TRBV13 and TRBJ2-1, is AAGVIQSPRHLIKEKRETATLKCYPIPRHDTVYWYQQGPGQDPQFLISFYEKMQSDKGSIPDRFSAQQFSDYHSELNMSSLELGDSALYFCASKREGLLDNEQFFGPGTRLTVL.

V usage is TRBV5-6 and J usage is TRBJ2-5; 11 nucleotides agree with TRBD1. Germline V gene sequence: CDR1 SGHDT, CDR2 YYEEEE. The CDR3 consists of 14 residues. V trimming: 2 bases; J trimming: 6 bases; junction bases outside the gene matches: 3. The DNA of the CDR3 is TGTGCCAGCAGCTTAGGGACAGGGGGAAAGACCCAGTACTTC. It encodes CASSLGTGGKTQYF.

This clone was observed a handful of times. This sequence joins TRBV30 and TRBJ1-2; D is uncertain. CDR1 and CDR2 (germline): GTSNPN, SVGIG (reference sequence). The CDR3 has 13 residues. The V end lost 0 bases, the J end lost 7 bases, and 12 bases lay between the germline ends. The CDR3 DNA sequence: TGTGCCTGGAGTGTGGGCAGGACGGCTGGCTACACCTTC. Translation: CAWSVGRTAGYTF.

J is TRBJ2-6 and V is TRBV2; 8 bases line up with TRBD1. Per germline, CDR1 SNHLY and CDR2 FYNNEI. J gave up 2 bases and V 3 bases, and 6 bases lay outside the gene matches. The CDR3 sequence is 17 residues long. In DNA form, the CDR3 reads TGTGCCAGCAGTGACCCTTCAGGGGGCACTGGGGCCAACGTCCTGACTTTC. The encoded protein is CASSDPSGGTGANVLTF.

In its sample, this clone was seen a few times. The CDR3 spells CASSQDGTEAFF. CDR3 nucleotides: TGCGCCAGCAGCCAAGATGGGACTGAAGCTTTCTTT. The chain is built from TRBV4-1 and TRBJ1-1; D ambiguous. In germline, CDR1 is MGHRA, CDR2 YSYEKL. The V end lost 0 bases, the J end lost 5 bases, and 4 bases lay between the germline ends. The CDR3 is made up of 12 amino acids.